Listed below are T cell receptor beta chains from one sample, sequenced in a study of T cells expressing NK-cell markers. TCRdb re-analyzed the 5' RACE reads; it lists each CDR3 protein once, without DNA. This repertoire includes some 500,000 distinct CDR3 sequences. Material for sequencing was blood T cells: a sorted CD56 or NKG2C T cell subset, CD4+ or CD8+ T cells, or bulk PBMC T cells (not recorded which). The receptors stem from a woman in her forties or fifties in good health. Each CDR3 is given with its conserved first and last residue.

TRBJ1-5 | TRBV7-2 | CASSPFTGDQPQHF
TRBJ2-1 | TRBV10-3 | CAISDFAGSKGNEQFF
TRBJ2-1 | TRBV29-1 | CSGGVTSYNEQFF
TRBJ2-5 | TRBV7-9 | CASSLGPPALAGQETQYF
TRBJ2-3 | TRBV12-3/TRBV12-4 | CASSLGGPTDTQYF
TRBJ2-3 | TRBV20-1 | CSARGQSTDTQYF
TRBJ2-1 | TRBV19 | CASSKGTSGRSYNEQFF
TRBJ2-3 | TRBV3-1 | CASSQGVGGPDTQYF
TRBJ2-3 | TRBV20-1 | CSAPERQQGTDTQYF
TRBJ1-1 | TRBV10-2 | CASSETPGGTEAFF
TRBJ2-1 | TRBV7-8 | CASSLTRQGGEQFF
TRBJ2-7 | TRBV6-1 | CASRAASGPTYEQYF
TRBJ1-1 | TRBV12-5 | CASGLVRGGTEAFF
TRBJ2-1 | TRBV7-6 | CASSLGSSPHNEQFF
TRBJ1-1 | TRBV20-1 | CSGQGVNTEAFF
TRBJ2-3 | TRBV6-1 | CASRGSYEREPDTQYF
TRBJ2-5 | TRBV5-1 | CASSWPMGETQYF
TRBJ2-3 | TRBV29-1 | CSEHPVSSTDTQYF
TRBJ1-2 | TRBV27 | CASSLTSGRNGYTF
TRBJ2-5 | TRBV12-3/TRBV12-4 | CASRAHQETQYF
TRBJ2-7 | TRBV3-1 | CASSHWRAGERHEQYF
TRBJ1-2 | TRBV5-1 | CASSFERSGYTF
TRBJ2-7 | TRBV12-3/TRBV12-4 | CASTRDRESEQYF
TRBJ2-7 | TRBV5-6 | CASSWAGEVDEQYF
TRBJ2-1 | TRBV20-1 | CSAGPGPKQFF
TRBJ1-1 | TRBV20-1 | CSAAQSGTEAFF
TRBJ1-2 | TRBV29-1 | CSVKTFDGYTF
TRBJ2-7 | TRBV7-9 | CASQQEPLYEQYF
TRBJ2-3 | TRBV10-3 | CATDQGDTQYF
TRBJ1-6 | TRBV6-5 | CATYGWSYNSPLHF
TRBJ1-5 | TRBV6-5 | CASSRWYNQPQHF
TRBJ2-3 | TRBV20-1 | CSASFGRRPDTQYF
TRBJ2-2 | TRBV11-1 | CASSLLSGVNTGELFF
TRBJ2-4 | TRBV18 | CASGNSQGANIQYF
TRBJ2-1 | TRBV7-8 | CASSLAFGGVSGDELFF
TRBJ2-2 | TRBV10-3 | CAISESSPGNTGELFF
TRBJ2-2 | TRBV3-1 | CASSQWPLAGRELFF
TRBJ2-3 | TRBV24-1 | CATSRATLSTDTQYF
TRBJ2-7 | TRBV7-8 | CASTADSSYEQYF
TRBJ1-1 | TRBV9 | CASSVAGSNTEAFF
TRBJ2-2 | TRBV5-1 | CASSLDLVSNTGELFF
TRBJ2-7 | TRBV12-3/TRBV12-4 | CASSRGIYEQYF
TRBJ2-3 | TRBV5-1 | CASSLDGQGGDTQYF
TRBJ1-4 | TRBV5-1 | CASSLMTATNEKLFF
TRBJ2-1 | TRBV7-2 | CASSPPLPTEQFF
TRBJ1-4 | TRBV12-3/TRBV12-4 | CASSRDRDITEKLFF
TRBJ2-1 | TRBV7-8 | CASSSSRISGSRNEQFF
TRBJ1-5 | TRBV2 | CASKSESNQPQHF
TRBJ2-7 | TRBV3-1 | CASSPLTGALRNEQYF
TRBJ2-5 | TRBV18 | CASSPMSGSSQETQYF
TRBJ2-7 | TRBV27 | CASSSSWASGRARSSYEQYF
TRBJ1-1 | TRBV5-1 | CASSWGQGADTEAFF
TRBJ2-7 | TRBV13 | CASSFLAGGSHEQYF
TRBJ2-4 | TRBV6-5 | CATASRGLTKNIQYF
TRBJ1-4 | TRBV12-3/TRBV12-4 | CASRSLIWGELFF
TRBJ1-1 | TRBV19 | CASSIGSLTNTEAFF
TRBJ2-4 | TRBV5-1 | CASSLKESVGIQYF